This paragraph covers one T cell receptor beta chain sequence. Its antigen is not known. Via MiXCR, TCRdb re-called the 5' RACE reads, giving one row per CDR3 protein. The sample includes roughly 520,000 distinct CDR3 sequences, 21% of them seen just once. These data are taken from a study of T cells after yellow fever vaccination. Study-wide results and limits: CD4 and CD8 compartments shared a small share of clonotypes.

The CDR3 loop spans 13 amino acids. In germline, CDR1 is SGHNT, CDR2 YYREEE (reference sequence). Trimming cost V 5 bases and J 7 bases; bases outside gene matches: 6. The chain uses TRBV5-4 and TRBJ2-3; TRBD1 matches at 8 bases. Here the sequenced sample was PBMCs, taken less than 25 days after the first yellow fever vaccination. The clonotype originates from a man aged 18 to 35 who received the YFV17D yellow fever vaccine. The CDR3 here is CASRGTGANTQYF. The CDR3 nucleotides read TGTGCCAGCAGGGGGACAGGTGCGAATACGCAGTATTTT.